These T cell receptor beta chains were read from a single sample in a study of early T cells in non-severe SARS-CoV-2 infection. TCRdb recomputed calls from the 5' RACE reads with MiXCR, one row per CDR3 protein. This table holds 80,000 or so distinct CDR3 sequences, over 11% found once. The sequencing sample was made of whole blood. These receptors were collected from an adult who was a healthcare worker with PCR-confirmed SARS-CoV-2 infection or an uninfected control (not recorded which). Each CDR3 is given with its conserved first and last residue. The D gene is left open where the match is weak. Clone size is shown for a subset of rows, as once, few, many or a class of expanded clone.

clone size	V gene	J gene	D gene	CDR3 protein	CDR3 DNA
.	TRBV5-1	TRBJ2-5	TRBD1	CASSLDPGGRETQYF	TGCGCCAGCAGCTTGGATCCAGGGGGTCGAGAGACCCAGTACTTC
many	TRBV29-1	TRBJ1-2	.	CSVEGYGYTF	TGCAGCGTTGAGGGGTATGGCTACACCTTC
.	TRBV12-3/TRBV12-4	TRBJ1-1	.	CASSFSQLNTEAFF	TGTGCCAGCAGCTTTTCGCAATTGAACACTGAAGCTTTCTTT
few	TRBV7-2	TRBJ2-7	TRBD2	CASSSTSGSYEQYF	TGTGCCAGCAGCTCGACTAGCGGGAGCTACGAGCAGTACTTC
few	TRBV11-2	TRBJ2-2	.	CASSSDHHRTIPNTGELFF	TGTGCCAGCAGCTCCGACCATCACAGGACTATCCCGAACACCGGGGAGCTGTTTTTT
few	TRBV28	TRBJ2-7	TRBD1	CASSSAQGSVEQYF	TGTGCCAGCAGTTCCGCACAGGGGTCGGTCGAGCAGTACTTC
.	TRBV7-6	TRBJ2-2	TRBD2	CASSRTSGRAQTGELFF	TGTGCCAGCAGCCGGACTAGCGGGAGAGCCCAAACCGGGGAGCTGTTTTTT
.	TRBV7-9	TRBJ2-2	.	CASSYYTSNTGELFF	TGTGCCAGCAGTTACTATACCTCGAACACCGGGGAGCTGTTTTTT
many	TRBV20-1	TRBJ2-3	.	CSAPRSSGADTQYF	TGCAGTGCCCCAAGATCATCGGGAGCAGATACGCAGTATTTT
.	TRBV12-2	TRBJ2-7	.	CASRFYPSETGGEQYF	TGTGCAAGTCGCTTCTACCCTTCCGAGACAGGGGGCGAGCAGTACTTC
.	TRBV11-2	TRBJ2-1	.	CASSLFITSITNEQFF	TGTGCCAGCAGCTTATTCATCACTAGCATCACCAATGAGCAGTTCTTC
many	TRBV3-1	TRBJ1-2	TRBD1	CASSYGTGGGRGYTF	TGTGCCAGCAGCTACGGGACAGGCGGGGGTCGCGGCTACACCTTC
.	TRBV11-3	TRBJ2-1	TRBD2	CASSPLAGGMGEQFF	TGTGCCAGCAGTCCGCTAGCCGGGGGGATGGGCGAGCAGTTCTTC
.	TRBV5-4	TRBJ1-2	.	CTSSGGVFGSNYGYTF	TGTACCAGCAGCGGCGGGGTATTTGGTTCTAACTATGGCTACACCTTC
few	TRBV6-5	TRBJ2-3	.	CASSYGQGPTDTQYF	TGTGCCAGCAGTTACGGGCAGGGACCCACAGATACGCAGTATTTT